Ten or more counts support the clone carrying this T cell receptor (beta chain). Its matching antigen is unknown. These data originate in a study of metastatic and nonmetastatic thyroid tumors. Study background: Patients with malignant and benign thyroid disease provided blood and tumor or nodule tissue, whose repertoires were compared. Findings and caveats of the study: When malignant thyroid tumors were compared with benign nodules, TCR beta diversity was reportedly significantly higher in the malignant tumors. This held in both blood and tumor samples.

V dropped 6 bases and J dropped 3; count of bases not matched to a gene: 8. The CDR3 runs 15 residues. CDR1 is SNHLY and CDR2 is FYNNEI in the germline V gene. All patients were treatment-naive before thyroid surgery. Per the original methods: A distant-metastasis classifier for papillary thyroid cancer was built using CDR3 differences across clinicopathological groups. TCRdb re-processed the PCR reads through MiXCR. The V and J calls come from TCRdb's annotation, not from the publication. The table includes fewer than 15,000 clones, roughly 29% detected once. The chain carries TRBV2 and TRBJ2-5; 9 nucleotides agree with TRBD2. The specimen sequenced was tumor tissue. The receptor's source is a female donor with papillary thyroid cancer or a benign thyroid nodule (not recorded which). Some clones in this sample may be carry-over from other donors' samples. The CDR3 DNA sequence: TGTGCCAGCAGGGAGAGGACTAGCGCTAAAGAGACCCAGTACTTC. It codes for CASRERTSAKETQYF.